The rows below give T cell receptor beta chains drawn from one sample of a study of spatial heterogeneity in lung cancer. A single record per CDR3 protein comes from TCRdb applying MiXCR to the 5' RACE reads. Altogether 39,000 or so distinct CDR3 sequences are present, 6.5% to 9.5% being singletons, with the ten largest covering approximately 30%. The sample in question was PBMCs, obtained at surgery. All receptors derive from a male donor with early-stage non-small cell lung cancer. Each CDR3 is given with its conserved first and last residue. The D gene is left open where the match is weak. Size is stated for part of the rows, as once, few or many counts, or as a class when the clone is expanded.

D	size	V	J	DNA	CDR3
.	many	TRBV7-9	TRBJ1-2	TGTGCCAGCAGCGGGGACGTCTATGGCTACACCTTC	CASSGDVYGYTF
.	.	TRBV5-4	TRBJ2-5	TGTGCCAGCAGCGAGCGACAGGCCGTGGAGACCCAGTACTTC	CASSERQAVETQYF
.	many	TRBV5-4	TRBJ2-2	TGTGCCAGCAGCTTGGCACTTAACACCGGGGAGCTGTTTTTT	CASSLALNTGELFF
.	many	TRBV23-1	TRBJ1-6	TGCGCCAGCAGTCAACGCCGGACCTATAATTCACCCCTCCACTTT	CASSQRRTYNSPLHF
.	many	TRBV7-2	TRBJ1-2	TGTGCCAGCAATAATCACTATGGCTACACCTTC	CASNNHYGYTF
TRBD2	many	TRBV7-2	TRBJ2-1	TGTGCCAGCAGCTCCGGAGGACTAGCGGGGACCTCCTACAATGAGCAGTTCTTC	CASSSGGLAGTSYNEQFF
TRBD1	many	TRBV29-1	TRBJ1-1	TGCAGCGGGGACAGGGTTGATACTGAAGCTTTCTTT	CSGDRVDTEAFF
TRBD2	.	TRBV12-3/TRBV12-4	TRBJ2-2	TGTGCCAGCAGTACCGGGACTAGCGGGAGTGGCACCGGGGAGCTGTTTTTT	CASSTGTSGSGTGELFF
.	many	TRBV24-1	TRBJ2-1	TGTGCCACCCGGTCGTGGGCTTCCTACAATGAGCAGTTCTTC	CATRSWASYNEQFF
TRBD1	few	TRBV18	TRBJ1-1	TGTGCCAGCTCACCGTCACAGGGGCAAACTGAAGCTTTCTTT	CASSPSQGQTEAFF